This T cell receptor beta chain was documented in a study of identifying expanded T cells in peripheral blood. The CDR3 has 15 amino acids. The V end was cut by 0 bases, the J end by 5 bases, with 14 bases between. Germline values: CDR1 SGHRS, CDR2 YFSETQ. Only in-frame clones appear in the TCRdb table, and some are missing; sequencing was by immunoSEQ multiplex PCR. The sample lists approximately 140,000 clones; 70% to 90% were seen once. Concerning this clone: Its specificity is not known.

Findings and limits, study-wide: Technical replicates showed about 1.2 changed clones; roughly two weeks 15 to 20; four weeks 19.

The sequenced material came from blood. This receptor was obtained from a person between 18 and 75 years old in good health. The V call is TRBV5-1, the J call TRBJ1-2; D is perhaps TRBD1 (6 bases). The CDR3 loop reads CASSLVGQGHYGYTF. Here the CDR3 DNA reads TGCGCCAGCAGCTTGGTGGGCCAGGGGCATTATGGCTACACCTTC.